The TCR beta chain described here comes from a study of CD8 T cells in ankylosing spondylitis. Findings of the study overall: The study looked at matched synovial fluid samples from ankylosing spondylitis patients. Disease-linked clones were reported to be significantly enriched there.

5'-RACE, quantitative and with molecular barcodes, yielded the TCR beta libraries. One entry per CDR3 protein results from TCRdb running MiXCR on the 5' RACE reads. The profile shows about 140,000 distinct CDR3 sequences, roughly 8.3% of them singletons. Points on this clonotype: Its target is not known.

Trimming removed 4 bases from V and 4 bases from J; junction bases left unmatched: 6. The CDR3 has 15 amino acids. Per the germline V gene, CDR1 is MNHEY and CDR2 is SVGAGI. The rearrangement joins TRBV6-5 to TRBJ1-4; TRBD1 matches 7 bases. The clonotype comes from a male donor with ankylosing spondylitis. What was sequenced was synovial fluid, either unsorted or a sorted T cell fraction (not recorded which). CDR3 loop: CASSFEGARNEKLFF. The CDR3 bases are TGTGCCAGCAGTTTTGAGGGGGCACGTAATGAAAAACTGTTTTTT.